This TCR beta chain was profiled in a study of T cell changes during pregnancy in multiple sclerosis. The assay was immunoSEQ multiplex PCR, and TCRdb's table has in-frame clones only and misses some. The profile shows about 35,000 clones, roughly 90% of them singletons. Germline V gene lookup returns CDR1 SGHVS and CDR2 FQNEAQ. The V end was cut by 5 bases, the J end by 5 bases, with 13 bases between. The CDR3 is 13 residues long. This chain links TRBV7-8 with TRBJ2-7, with D unclear. The sample here was CD8+ T cells from peripheral blood mononuclear cells, taken in the third trimester of pregnancy. The receptor was isolated from a female donor with multiple sclerosis, enrolled in a pregnancy study. The DNA of the CDR3 is TGTGCCAGCAGCCGACGGATGGCGGACGAGCAGTACTTC. The encoded protein is CASSRRMADEQYF.